This TCR beta chain is drawn from a study of Ad26.COV2.S vaccination and SARS-CoV-2 variants. The overall study: In the study, Ad26.COV2.S was injected intramuscularly once, or twice 56 days apart. Study outcomes and limitations: After vaccination, reports described spike-specific CD8+ and CD4+ T cell responses as showing substantial breadth. Measurement of non-spike TCR breadth gave similar results in vaccine and placebo recipients.

As for this clone: Its target is unknown.

The table came from immunoSEQ multiplex PCR; TCRdb's copy has only in-frame clones and leaves some out. The sample has approximately 300,000 clones, roughly 86% seen once; the top ten hold 1.9%. Deletions cut 3 bases from V and 1 base from J, with 16 bases between. There are 15 residues in the CDR3. Germline V gene sequence: CDR1 DFQATT, CDR2 SNEGSKA (reference sequence). The treatment here: around 19 received Ad26.COV2.S at low or high dose, single or two shots; a few received placebo; per-sample allocation not given. Samples analyzed were those drawn on day 63 after the first vaccine or placebo injection. What was given as vaccine was an Ad26 vector encoding Wuhan-strain SARS-CoV-2 spike.

The clonotype comes from a person between 18 and 65 years old who received the Ad26.COV2.S COVID-19 vaccine or a placebo. The genes are TRBV20-1 and TRBJ2-7; TRBD1 or TRBD2 may be the D gene (5 bases each). The sequencing here drew on peripheral blood, taken in a trial of Ad26.COV2.S vaccine versus placebo. DNA of the CDR3: TGCAGTGCTAGTGGGGGAAAACGAGGTTCCTACGAGCAGTACTTC. Translating gives CSASGGKRGSYEQYF.